This T cell receptor beta chain was recorded in a study of metastatic and nonmetastatic thyroid tumors. In the study overall: Samples came from malignant and benign thyroid patients, and repertoires were compared across blood and tumor or nodule tissue.

Points from the study as a whole: According to reports, the diversity of TCR beta was significantly higher in malignant thyroid tumors than in benign nodules, and this held in both blood and tumor samples.

This clone is a singleton in its sample. Its cognate antigen is unknown. Original processing notes: Across clinicopathological groups, CDR3 differences served as the basis for building a distant-metastasis classifier for papillary thyroid cancer. TCRdb re-called clones via MiXCR from the PCR reads. TCRdb assigned the V and J calls; the authors' analysis was not used. Among tens of thousands of clones listed, around an eighth were seen once. Germline V CDR1 and CDR2: LGHDT, YNNKEL (reference sequence). The CDR3 runs 15 residues. Trimming cost V 7 bases and J 0 bases, with 16 bases left between them. Among the patients, none had received any treatment before thyroid surgery.

Sample: blood. The sequence was obtained from a female donor with papillary thyroid cancer or a benign thyroid nodule (not recorded which). Some clones in this sample may be carry-over from other donors' samples. The rearrangement joins TRBV3-1 to TRBJ2-7, with unresolved D. CDR3 region: CASTLSGYSSYEQYF. The CDR3 DNA sequence: TGTGCCAGCACCCTCAGTGGCTATAGCTCCTACGAGCAGTACTTC.